Listed below are T cell receptor beta chains from one sample, sequenced in a study of T cell changes during pregnancy in multiple sclerosis. TCRdb's copy holds only in-frame clones and misses some; the assay was immunoSEQ multiplex PCR. The profile shows under 55,000 clones, roughly 90% of them singletons. This specimen consisted of peripheral blood, obtained in the first trimester of pregnancy. These receptors were collected from a female donor with multiple sclerosis, enrolled in a pregnancy study. Each CDR3 is given with its conserved first and last residue. The D gene is left open where the match is weak. Clone size, where shown, is once, few, many, or a class for clones that have expanded.

TRBV7-9	TRBJ2-3	NA	NA	TGTGCCAGCAGCTTCGCACCGGGGGTGGGAGATACGCAGTATTTT	CASSFAPGVGDTQYF
TRBV19	TRBJ2-1	NA	once	TGTGCCAGTAGTATAGACGGCTACAATGAGCAGTTCTTC	CASSIDGYNEQFF
TRBV11-1	TRBJ2-7	TRBD2	NA	TGTGCCAGCAGCTCGCCGACTAGCGCGGGAGAGCAGTACTTC	CASSSPTSAGEQYF
TRBV11-2	TRBJ2-1	NA	NA	TGTGCCAGCAGCATCGGGGGGCTACAGCAGTTCTTC	CASSIGGLQQFF
TRBV21-1	TRBJ1-1	NA	NA	TGTGCCAGCATACAGGGAGATATTCGGTTTGAAGCTTTCTTT	CASIQGDIRFEAFF
TRBV11-2	TRBJ2-5	TRBD2	NA	TGTGCCAGCAGCGTGCCGGGAGGGCAAGAGACCCAGTACTTC	CASSVPGGQETQYF
TRBV29-1	TRBJ2-6	NA	NA	TGCAGCGTTCGAGAGGGCTTCTCTGGGGCCAACGTCCTGACTTTC	CSVREGFSGANVLTF
TRBV4-1	TRBJ1-6	NA	NA	TGCGCCAGCAGCCAAGATTCCCGGGGTTACACACCCCTCCACTTT	CASSQDSRGYTPLHF
TRBV30	TRBJ2-5	NA	NA	TGTGCCTGGGGACAGAATCAAGAGACCCAGTACTTC	CAWGQNQETQYF
TRBV5-6	TRBJ1-5	NA	NA	TGTGCCAGCAGCTTGGGTCTCAGGGTCAATCAGCCCCAGCATTTT	CASSLGLRVNQPQHF
TRBV5-4	TRBJ2-7	NA	once	TGTGCCAGCAGCTTGGCCCTGGGCAGAGGGTCAGGCGAGCAGTACTTC	CASSLALGRGSGEQYF
TRBV4-3	TRBJ2-3	NA	once	TGCGCCAGCAGCCAAGTAAGCACCCCAGATACGCAGTATTTT	CASSQVSTPDTQYF
TRBV4-1	TRBJ1-6	NA	NA	TGCGCCAGCAGCCAAGTACCCGGAGGTAATTCACCCCTCCACTTT	CASSQVPGGNSPLHF
TRBV21-1	TRBJ1-1	NA	NA	TGTGCCAGTTCTAAAGGGTTCCCGCCAGGCCCGACTAGGAAAGCTTTCTTT	CASSKGFPPGPTRKAFF
TRBV7-8	TRBJ2-6	NA	NA	TGTGCCAGCAGCTTAGGACCTCAGGGGTCCTCTGGGGCCAACGTCCTGACTTTC	CASSLGPQGSSGANVLTF
TRBV6-4	TRBJ2-7	NA	NA	TGTGCCAGCACTACTCGCTCCGACTACGAGCAGTACTTC	CASTTRSDYEQYF
TRBV28	TRBJ1-5	TRBD1	NA	TGTGCCAGCAGGCCCCGGACAGGGGGTAAGAATCAGCCCCAGCATTTT	CASRPRTGGKNQPQHF
TRBV2	TRBJ2-3	NA	NA	TGTGCCAGCAGCCCCATTACGGGGGGCACAGATACGCAGTATTTT	CASSPITGGTDTQYF
TRBV28	TRBJ2-7	NA	NA	TGTGCCAGCAGTTTGGCCGACAGTGACGAGCAGTACTTC	CASSLADSDEQYF
TRBV5-4	TRBJ2-7	NA	NA	TGTGCCAGCAGCTATAAAACCGGGATCTCCTACGAGCAGTACTTC	CASSYKTGISYEQYF
TRBV2	TRBJ2-2	TRBD1	NA	TGTGCCAGCAGTGGAGGGGGACAGGGTACCGGGGAGCTGTTTTTT	CASSGGGQGTGELFF
TRBV6-1	TRBJ1-2	NA	NA	TGTGCCAGCACCGCAGGGCCGAACTATGGCTACACCTTC	CASTAGPNYGYTF
TRBV18	TRBJ2-3	TRBD1	NA	TGTGCCAGCTCACCGGCGCTGACAGGGCCGACAGATACGCAGTATTTT	CASSPALTGPTDTQYF
TRBV18	TRBJ2-3	TRBD1	NA	TGTGCCAGCTCACCAAACAGGGGGAGCACAGATACGCAGTATTTT	CASSPNRGSTDTQYF
TRBV15	TRBJ1-6	TRBD1	NA	TGTGCCACCAGCAGAGCAGACAGGGGCGAGAACTATAATTCACCCCTCCACTTT	CATSRADRGENYNSPLHF
TRBV7-3	TRBJ2-1	NA	NA	TGTGCCAGCAGCTCGGTCATGGGGGCGCAGTTCTTC	CASSSVMGAQFF
TRBV5-8	TRBJ1-5	NA	NA	TGTGCCAGCAGCGGGGAGGGTAGCAATCAGCCCCAGCATTTT	CASSGEGSNQPQHF
TRBV6-1	TRBJ2-4	TRBD1	NA	TGTGCCAGCAGTTCCACCCTCGGGACAGAAAACATTCAGTACTTC	CASSSTLGTENIQYF
TRBV9	TRBJ2-3	NA	NA	TGTGCCAGCAGCGTAGAGGGGGGCACAGATACGCAGTATTTT	CASSVEGGTDTQYF
TRBV7-9	TRBJ1-1	TRBD1	NA	TGTGCCAGCAGCTCCTCCATACTTATAACAGGGGATCGGGAAGCTTTCTTT	CASSSSILITGDREAFF
TRBV29-1	TRBJ2-3	NA	NA	TGCAGCGTTGGGGCCAGCACAGATACGCAGTATTTT	CSVGASTDTQYF
TRBV6-1	TRBJ2-3	TRBD2	NA	TGTGCCAGCAGTGAGTTACCGGGGGGTTACACAGATACGCAGTATTTT	CASSELPGGYTDTQYF
TRBV7-8	TRBJ2-7	TRBD1	NA	TGTGCCAGCAGAATACGGGGGACAGGGGGTGGAGAGCAGTACTTC	CASRIRGTGGGEQYF
TRBV19	TRBJ1-1	TRBD1	NA	TGTGCCAGTACCCGGGACAGGGAGAACACTGAAGCTTTCTTT	CASTRDRENTEAFF
TRBV4-3	TRBJ1-2	TRBD1	NA	TGCGCCAGCAGCCAGTCCCAGGGGGTTGGCTATGGCTACACCTTC	CASSQSQGVGYGYTF